Below, 13 T cell receptor beta chains from the same sample are listed, as sequenced in a study of blood T cell repertoires in COVID-19. Produced via immunoSEQ multiplex PCR; TCRdb's table is partial and in-frame only. In the table there are about 170,000 clones, around 85% of which are singletons. The source material was peripheral blood. The receptor source for this set is a man older than 75 with COVID-19, enrolled during active disease.

The V gene is TRBV5-1, the J gene TRBJ2-1, with 8 bases aligning to TRBD2. The CDR3 sequence is 16 residues long. Trimming took 0 bases from V and 4 from J; bases not matched to a gene: 6. CDR1 and CDR2 from the germline V gene are SGHRS and YFSETQ. The CDR3 reads CASSLGVAGRYNEQFF. The CDR3 DNA reads as TGCGCCAGCAGCTTGGGGGTAGCGGGGAGATACAATGAGCAGTTCTTC.

This clone occurred once. The chain has TRBV7-6 and TRBJ2-5, with D possibly TRBD2 on 6 matching bases. V lost 1 base and J 5 bases, leaving 17 bases between the germline ends. The CDR3 loop spans 16 amino acids. Germline V gene lookup returns CDR1 SGHVS and CDR2 FNYEAQ. The CDR3 sequence is CASSLGPTRGPETQYF. The DNA for the CDR3 is TGTGCCAGCAGCTTAGGGCCGACTAGAGGGCCGGAGACCCAGTACTTC.

This sequence joins TRBV28 and TRBJ1-4; D gene unclear. The CDR3 contains 13 residues. The germline V and J ends were trimmed by 7 bases and 7 bases, with 13 bases remaining between them. Per the germline V gene, CDR1 is MDHEN and CDR2 is SYDVKM. CDR3: CASNGMEGEKLFF. CDR3 bases: TGTGCCAGCAATGGGATGGAGGGTGAAAAACTGTTTTTT. The full variable domain, with the rest looked up from reference TRBV28 and TRBJ1-4, is DVKVTQSSRYLVKRTGEKVFLECVQDMDHENMFWYRQDPGLGLRLIYFSYDVKMKEKGDIPEGYSVSREKKERFSLILESASTNQTSMYLCASNGMEGEKLFFGSGTQLSVL.

In this sample, this clone is medium-sized. The chain's CDR3 is CASSVSQGANTEAFF. The CDR3 region has the DNA TGCGCCAGCAGCGTATCACAGGGGGCGAACACTGAAGCTTTCTTT. This chain links TRBV4-1 with TRBJ1-1; 9 positions match TRBD1. CDR3 length equals 15 residues. Per germline, CDR1 MGHRA and CDR2 YSYEKL. The V gene end was trimmed by 5 bases and the J gene end by 1 base; junction bases not matched to a gene: 5.

This clone showed up many times. The gene calls are TRBV11-2 and TRBJ2-7; D gene unclear. The germline V gene has CDR1 SGHAT and CDR2 FQNNGV. V was pared by 0 bases and J by 2 bases, with 17 bases between. There are 17 residues in the CDR3. CDR3 nucleotide sequence: TGTGCCAGCAGCTTAGAATTGAGTGCTGTACTTCCCTACGAGCAGTACTTC. Translated: CASSLELSAVLPYEQYF.

The chain recombines TRBV6-4 with TRBJ2-3; 7 bases agree with TRBD2. Germline V gives CDR1 MRHNA, CDR2 SNTAGT. The CDR3 extends over 13 amino acids. The ends lost 3 bases at V and 6 bases at J; junction bases unmatched: 3. The CDR3 protein is CASSEGREDTQYF. CDR3 DNA sequence: TGTGCCAGCAGTGAGGGGCGGGAGGATACGCAGTATTTT.

Comment on this clone: At one end the junction does not follow the germline gene, possibly because of a read error. This chain links TRBV7-2 with TRBJ2-1; 12 positions agree with TRBD2. Germline values: CDR1 SGHTA, CDR2 FQGNSA. The CDR3 totals 16 residues. The CDR3 is CASSLATSGGLNEQFF. The DNA for the CDR3 is TGTGCCAGCAGCCTAGCGACTAGCGGGGGACTCAATGAGCAGTTCTTC.

The V gene is TRBV6-5, the J gene TRBJ1-2; D uncertain. V was shortened by 2 bases and J by 4 bases, with 8 bases between the two germline ends. The germline V gene encodes CDR1 MNHEY and CDR2 SVGAGI. The CDR3 totals 13 residues. The CDR3 DNA follows: TGTGCCAGCAGTTACGCCAGGTTCTATGGCTACACCTTC. It is translated as CASSYARFYGYTF.

The chain has TRBV3-1 (or the pseudogene TRBV3-2) and TRBJ1-4; TRBD1 agrees at 10 bases. Looked up from germline, CDR1 is LGHDT and CDR2 is YNNKEL (reference sequence). The CDR3 contains 17 residues. Unmatched junction bases numbered 9, after V lost 2 bases and J lost 6 bases. The CDR3 protein is CASSQKTGGFMYEKLFF. CDR3 nucleotide sequence: TGTGCCAGCAGCCAAAAGACAGGGGGCTTCATGTATGAAAAACTGTTTTTT.

The chain links TRBV5-1 to TRBJ1-1; 7 bases map to TRBD1. The V and J ends lost 6 bases and 0 bases, in that order; junction bases with no gene match: 5. CDR3 length equals 14 residues. The germline V gene has CDR1 SGHRS and CDR2 YFSETQ. CDR3 nucleotides: TGCGCCAGCACCCAGACAGGGATGAACACTGAAGCTTTCTTT. The encoded protein is CASTQTGMNTEAFF. Together with reference TRBV5-1 and TRBJ1-1, the CDR3 gives the full variable domain: KAGVTQTPRYLIKTRGQQVTLSCSPISGHRSVSWYQQTPGQGLQFLFEYFSETQRNKGNFPGRFSGRQFSNSRSEMNVSTLELGDSALYLCASTQTGMNTEAFFGQGTRLTVV.

V gene TRBV5-4 combines with J gene TRBJ2-5; the D is unclear. This CDR3 is 13 amino acids long. Trimming stripped 4 bases from V and 0 bases from J, with 7 bases between. Germline V gene data show CDR1 as SGHNT and CDR2 as YYREEE (reference sequence). CDR3 bases: TGTGCCAGCAGCACACACAACCAAGAGACCCAGTACTTC. This sequence encodes CASSTHNQETQYF.

V usage is TRBV18 and J usage is TRBJ1-1, with 8 bases identical to TRBD1. In germline, CDR1 is KGHSH, CDR2 LQKENI. This CDR3 comprises 16 residues. The junction had 8 bases not matched to a gene; V was cut back by 0 bases and J by 5 bases. CDR3 sequence (DNA): TGTGCCAGCTCACCACCAAACAGGGGGGGATGGACTGAAGCTTTCTTT. This translates into CASSPPNRGGWTEAFF. Based on the CDR3 plus reference TRBV18 and TRBJ1-1, the full variable domain is NAGVMQNPRHLVRRRGQEARLRCSPMKGHSHVYWYRQLPEEGLKFMVYLQKENIIDESGMPKERFSAEFPKEGPSILRIQQVVRGDSAAYFCASSPPNRGGWTEAFFGQGTRLTVV.

The chain uses TRBV4-2 and TRBJ1-1; TRBD1 matches at 7 bases. The CDR3 extends over 15 amino acids. V trimming: 1 base; J trimming: 1 base; junction bases outside the gene matches: 3. Germline loops: CDR1 LGHNA, CDR2 YNFKEQ. CDR3 residues: CASSQGGTANTEAFF. The CDR3 DNA is TGTGCCAGCAGCCAAGGGGGGACAGCGAACACTGAAGCTTTCTTT.